This entry lists 17 T cell receptor beta chains sequenced from one sample in a study of T cells expressing NK-cell markers. For each CDR3 protein, TCRdb gives one entry from its re-call of the 5' RACE reads, without DNA. This listing includes 300,000 to 500,000 distinct CDR3 sequences. Sequencing was done on a sample of blood T cells: a sorted CD56 or NKG2C T cell subset, CD4+ or CD8+ T cells, or bulk PBMC T cells (not recorded which). The receptors here all came from a woman in her fifties or sixties in good health.

The genes are TRBV7-3 and TRBJ2-1; TCRdb's assignment of TRBD2 cannot be checked, as there is no DNA. CDR3 length: 17 amino acids. Per germline, CDR1 SGHTA and CDR2 FQGTGA. The CDR3 here is CASSPITKPSGHNEQFF.

The rearrangement joins TRBV14 to TRBJ2-1. The germline gives CDR1 SGHDN, CDR2 FVKESK. The CDR3 runs to 17 residues. The CDR3 reads CASSQEGSKGPYNEQFF.

The rearrangement uses TRBV11-2 and TRBJ2-3. The CDR3 runs 13 residues. Germline CDR1 reads SGHAT; CDR2 reads FQNNGV. CDR3 protein: CASSSERTDTQYF.

The chain has TRBV30 and TRBJ2-5. The germline V gene encodes CDR1 GTSNPN and CDR2 SVGIG (reference sequence). The CDR3 spans 13 residues. Here the CDR3 reads CAWSVIYGETQYF.

This sequence joins TRBV3-1 and TRBJ2-5; TCRdb outputs TRBD2, but without DNA this stays unchecked. CDR3 size: 15 residues. Germline CDR1 LGHDT, CDR2 YNNKEL (reference sequence). This CDR3 is CASSQSRRGQETQYF.

The chain uses TRBV24-1 and TRBJ2-5; the TCRdb D gene call, TRBD2, has no DNA to confirm it. The V gene's germline CDR1 is KGHDR and CDR2 SFDVKD. The CDR3 extends over 16 amino acids. CDR3 in amino acids: CATSDALAGSLETQYF.

The chain recombines TRBV6-1 with TRBJ2-1; lacking DNA, the TRBD2 call made by TCRdb goes unchecked. The CDR3 is made up of 13 amino acids. CDR1 MNHNS and CDR2 SASEGT come from the germline V gene. The CDR3 spells CASRTGPPPGQFF.

The V call is TRBV5-1, the J call TRBJ2-1; TCRdb picks TRBD2, but there is no DNA to check that call. CDR1 is SGHRS and CDR2 is YFSETQ in the germline V gene. The CDR3 has 18 residues. This CDR3 is CASSPQTSGRAAVNEQFF.

The chain uses TRBV20-1 and TRBJ2-1. Germline-derived CDR1 and CDR2 are DFQATT and SNEGSKA (reference sequence). The CDR3 length is 15 residues. This chain's CDR3 is CSASPFTSSYNEQFF.

The chain employs TRBV20-1 and TRBJ2-3. Germline V gene sequence: CDR1 DFQATT, CDR2 SNEGSKA (reference sequence). The CDR3 covers 12 residues. CDR3 loop: CSATDRKDTQYF.

The chain has TRBV24-1 and TRBJ1-1; TCRdb outputs TRBD1, but without DNA this stays unchecked. Germline V gene lookup returns CDR1 KGHDR and CDR2 SFDVKD. The CDR3 loop spans 14 amino acids. CDR3 loop: CATSDPPTGVWAFF.

The chain joins TRBV10-2 to TRBJ2-5; absent DNA, TCRdb's TRBD1 call cannot be checked. This CDR3 comprises 14 residues. CDR1 and CDR2 (germline): WSHSY, SAAADI. The CDR3 region is CASSAVGGKETQYF.

V and J are TRBV2 and TRBJ2-7. CDR1 and CDR2 (germline): SNHLY, FYNNEI. The CDR3 runs to 14 residues. The CDR3 loop is CASRANTDRYEQYF.

This chain connects TRBV5-5 to TRBJ2-7. CDR3 size: 14 residues. Germline V gives CDR1 SGHKS, CDR2 YYEKEE (reference sequence). The CDR3 sequence: CASSLVLGTYEQYF.

CDR3 in amino acids: CASSTFGTRATDTQYF. The chain combines TRBV7-2 with TRBJ2-3; the TCRdb D gene call, TRBD2, has no DNA to confirm it. Germline assignment: CDR1 SGHTA and CDR2 FQGNSA. The CDR3 is 16 residues long.

The chain links TRBV7-9 to TRBJ1-2. This CDR3 spans 14 amino acids. Germline V gene data show CDR1 as SEHNR and CDR2 as FQNEAQ (reference sequence). CDR3 sequence reads: CASSFFPDNYGYTF.

The chain combines TRBV5-1 with TRBJ2-7; absent DNA, TCRdb's TRBD1 call cannot be checked. The CDR3 consists of 15 residues. The germline CDR1 and CDR2 sequences are SGHRS and YFSETQ. The CDR3 protein is CASSLAQSGHDEQYF.